This T cell receptor beta chain is drawn from a study of T-cell memory formation after mild COVID-19. Overall study results and limits: Contracting CD8+ clones were enriched in EMRA, CD4+ mainly in CM and EM.

TCRdb redid the calling of the 5' RACE reads with MiXCR, one entry per CDR3 protein. The table records about 310,000 distinct CDR3 sequences, more than 15% of them present only once. The CDR3 totals 15 residues. Germline values: CDR1 MNHEY, CDR2 SVGAGI. V shed 6 bases and J shed 4 bases, with 18 bases lying between them. In the case of this clonotype: Antigen specificity is unknown.

Source material: PBMCs or a T cell subset sorted from them (not recorded which). The TCR originated in a man aged 18 to 29 who had mild COVID-19 (a few samples of this study predate the infection). Cell type and time point are not known. The rearrangement joins TRBV6-5 to TRBJ1-1; D gene ambiguous. DNA for the CDR3: TGTGCCAGCAGCCAAGGCCGGAGGTTGACCACTGAAGCTTTCTTT. Its translation: CASSQGRRLTTEAFF.